This TCR beta chain derives from a study of immune evolution from preneoplasia to lung adenocarcinoma. Profiled with immunoSEQ multiplex PCR; TCRdb holds only in-frame clones, not every one. This repertoire shows 15,000 or so clones, over 75% found once; its top ten account for around 2.9%. The CDR3 length is 12 residues. The germline V gene has CDR1 SNHLY and CDR2 FYNNEI. Trimming removed 6 bases from V and 10 bases from J, with 13 bases in between. The sequencing sample was made of FFPE lung adenocarcinoma in situ tissue. This TCR was sampled from an older donor with lung adenocarcinoma. J is TRBJ2-4 and V is TRBV2; D ambiguous. The CDR3 reads CASRSRRFIQYF. CDR3 in DNA: TGTGCCAGCAGAAGTAGGCGGTTTATTCAGTACTTC.